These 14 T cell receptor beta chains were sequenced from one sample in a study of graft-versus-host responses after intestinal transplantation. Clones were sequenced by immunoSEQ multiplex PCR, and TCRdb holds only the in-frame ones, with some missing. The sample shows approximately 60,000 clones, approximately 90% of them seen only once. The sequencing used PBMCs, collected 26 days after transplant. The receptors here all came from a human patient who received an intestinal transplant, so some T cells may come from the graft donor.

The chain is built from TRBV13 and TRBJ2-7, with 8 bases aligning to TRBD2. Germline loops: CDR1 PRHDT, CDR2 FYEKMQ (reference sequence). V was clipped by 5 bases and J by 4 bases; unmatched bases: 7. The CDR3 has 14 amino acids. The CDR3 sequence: CASSRGLAEYEQYF. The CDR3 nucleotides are TGTGCCAGCAGCCGCGGACTAGCTGAATACGAGCAGTACTTC.

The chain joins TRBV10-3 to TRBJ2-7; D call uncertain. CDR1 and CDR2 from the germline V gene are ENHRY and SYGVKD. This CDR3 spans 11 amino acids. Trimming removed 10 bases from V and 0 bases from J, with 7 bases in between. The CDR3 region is CASGPSYEQYF. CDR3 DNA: TGTGCCAGCGGTCCCTCCTACGAGCAGTACTTC.

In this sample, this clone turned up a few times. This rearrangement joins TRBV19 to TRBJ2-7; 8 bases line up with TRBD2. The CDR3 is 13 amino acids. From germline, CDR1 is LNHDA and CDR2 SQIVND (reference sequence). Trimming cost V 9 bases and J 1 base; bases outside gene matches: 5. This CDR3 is CASGAGASYEQYF. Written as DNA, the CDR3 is TGTGCCAGCGGAGCGGGGGCTTCCTACGAGCAGTACTTC.

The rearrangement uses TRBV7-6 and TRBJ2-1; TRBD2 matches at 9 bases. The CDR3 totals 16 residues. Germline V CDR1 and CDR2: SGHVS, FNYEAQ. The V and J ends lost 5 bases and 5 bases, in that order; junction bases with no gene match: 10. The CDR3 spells CASSPRAGGLNNEQFF. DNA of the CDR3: TGTGCCAGCAGCCCCCGGGCGGGGGGGCTGAACAATGAGCAGTTCTTC.

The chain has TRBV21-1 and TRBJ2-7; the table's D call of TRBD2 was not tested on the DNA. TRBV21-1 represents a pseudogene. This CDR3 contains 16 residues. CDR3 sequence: CTSSKGSSGGTYEQYF. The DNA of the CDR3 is TGTACCAGCAGCAAAGGGTCTAGCGGGGGGACCTACGAGCAGTACTTC.

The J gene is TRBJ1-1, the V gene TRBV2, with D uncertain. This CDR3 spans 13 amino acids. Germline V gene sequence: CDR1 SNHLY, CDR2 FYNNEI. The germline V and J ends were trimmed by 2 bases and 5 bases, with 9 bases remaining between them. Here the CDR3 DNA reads TGTGCCAGCAGTGAATTCGGGGTTACTGAAGCTTTCTTT. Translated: CASSEFGVTEAFF. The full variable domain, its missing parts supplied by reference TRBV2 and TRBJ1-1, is EPEVTQTPSHQVTQMGQEVILRCVPISNHLYFYWYRQILGQKVEFLVSFYNNEISEKSEIFDDQFSVERPDGSNFTLKIRSTKLEDSAMYFCASSEFGVTEAFFGQGTRLTVV.

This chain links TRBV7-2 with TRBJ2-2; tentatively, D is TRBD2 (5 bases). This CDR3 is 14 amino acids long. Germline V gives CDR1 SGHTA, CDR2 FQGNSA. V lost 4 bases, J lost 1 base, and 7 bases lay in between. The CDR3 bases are TGTGCCAGCAGCTACGGGGTGAACACCGGGGAGCTGTTTTTT. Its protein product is CASSYGVNTGELFF.

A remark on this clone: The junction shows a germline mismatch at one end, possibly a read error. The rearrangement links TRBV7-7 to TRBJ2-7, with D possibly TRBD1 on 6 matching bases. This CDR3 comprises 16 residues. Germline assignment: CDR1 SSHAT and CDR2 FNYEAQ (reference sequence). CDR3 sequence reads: CASSLYIFRGVYEQYF. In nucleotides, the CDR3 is TGTGCTAGCAGCCTATATATCTTCAGGGGAGTCTACGAGCAGTACTTC. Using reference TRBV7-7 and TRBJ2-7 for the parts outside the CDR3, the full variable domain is GAGVSQSPRYKVTKRGQDVTLRCDPISSHATLYWYQQALGQGPEFLTYFNYEAQPDKSGLPSDRFSAERPEGSISTLTIQRTEQRDSAMYRCASSLYIFRGVYEQYFGPGTRLTVT.

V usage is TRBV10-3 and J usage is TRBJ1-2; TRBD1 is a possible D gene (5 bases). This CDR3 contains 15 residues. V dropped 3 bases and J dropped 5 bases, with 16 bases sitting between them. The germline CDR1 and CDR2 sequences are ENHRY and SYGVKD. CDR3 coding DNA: TGTGCCATCAGTGACGGCCTAACCGGGGGGTATGGCTACACCTTC. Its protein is CAISDGLTGGYGYTF.

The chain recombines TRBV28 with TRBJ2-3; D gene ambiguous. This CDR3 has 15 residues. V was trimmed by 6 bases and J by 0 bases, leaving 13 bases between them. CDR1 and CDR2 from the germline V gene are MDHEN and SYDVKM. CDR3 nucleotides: TGTGCCAGCAGCCCCTTGCGGCGAAGCACAGATACGCAGTATTTT. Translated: CASSPLRRSTDTQYF.

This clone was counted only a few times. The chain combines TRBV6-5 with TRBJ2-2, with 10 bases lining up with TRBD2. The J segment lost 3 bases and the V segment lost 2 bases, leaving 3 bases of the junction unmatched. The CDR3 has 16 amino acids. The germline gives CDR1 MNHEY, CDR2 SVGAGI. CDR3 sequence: CASSYRGTSDTGELFF. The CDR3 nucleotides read TGTGCCAGCAGTTACAGAGGGACTAGCGACACCGGGGAGCTGTTTTTT.

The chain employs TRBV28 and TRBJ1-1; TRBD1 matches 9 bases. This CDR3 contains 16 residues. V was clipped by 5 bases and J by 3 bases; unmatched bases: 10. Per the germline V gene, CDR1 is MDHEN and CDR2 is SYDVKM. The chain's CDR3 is CASSQGQGHVDTEAFF. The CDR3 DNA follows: TGTGCCAGCAGTCAAGGACAGGGGCATGTCGACACTGAAGCTTTCTTT.

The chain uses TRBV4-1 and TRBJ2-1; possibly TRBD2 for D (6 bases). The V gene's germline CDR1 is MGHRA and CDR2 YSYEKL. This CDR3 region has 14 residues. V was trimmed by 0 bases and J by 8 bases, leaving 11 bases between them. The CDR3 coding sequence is TGCGCCAGCAGCCAAGATCTGGAGGGCCATGAGCAGTTCTTC. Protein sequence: CASSQDLEGHEQFF.

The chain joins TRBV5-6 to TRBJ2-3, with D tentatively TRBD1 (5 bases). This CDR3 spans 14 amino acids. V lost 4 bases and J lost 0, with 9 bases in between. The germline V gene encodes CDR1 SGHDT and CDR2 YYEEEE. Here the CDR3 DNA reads TGTGCCAGCAGCCGACAGTTTAGCACAGATACGCAGTATTTT. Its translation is CASSRQFSTDTQYF.